This T cell receptor (beta chain) was recorded in a study of T cell responses to AZD1222 COVID-19 vaccine. Recipients boosted at about 4 weeks or about 12 weeks are pooled. Method: immunoSEQ multiplex PCR; TCRdb's copy keeps in-frame clones and lacks some. The data hold around 83,000 clones, with less than 95% observed a single time. Trimming took off 7 bases at V and 5 bases at J, with 18 bases between the two ends. CDR3 length: 15 residues. The germline CDR1 and CDR2 sequences are MNHEY and SVGAGI. The clonotype originates from an adult who received the AZD1222 COVID-19 vaccine. This specimen was peripheral blood, taken 28 days after the second AZD1222 dose. The V and J genes are TRBV6-5 and TRBJ1-5; tentative D call: TRBD1 (6 bases). CDR3 nucleotide sequence: TGTGCCAGCACCTTGGACAGTCCGCTCTATCAGCCCCAGCATTTT. This translates into CASTLDSPLYQPQHF.